This T cell receptor beta chain is drawn from a study of blood T cells in healthy people across ages. Findings and caveats of the study: Unsorted PBMCs prevented conclusive naive versus antigen-experienced comparison.

Looked up from germline, CDR1 is LGHNA and CDR2 is YSLEER. V gave up 3 bases and J gave up 2 bases, with 12 bases separating them. The CDR3 sequence is 15 residues long. A sample-barcoded 5' primer and a J-beta primer mix were used in a second PCR of roughly 7 to 11 cycles. Unique molecular identifiers of 12 random nucleotides labeled each cDNA. TCRdb processed the 5' RACE reads anew with MiXCR; each CDR3 protein has one entry. Counted here are around 990,000 distinct CDR3 sequences, 30% to 40% occurring once; the ten biggest clones make up 10% to 15%. This clonotype was seen a handful of times. Its specificity is not known.

Material: blood. This TCR was sampled from a man aged 18-30 years in good health. The chain combines TRBV4-3 with TRBJ2-3; D is unclear. For the CDR3, the DNA is TGCGCCAGCAGCCAGCAATCGGCCTTCACAGATACGCAGTATTTT. It encodes CASSQQSAFTDTQYF.